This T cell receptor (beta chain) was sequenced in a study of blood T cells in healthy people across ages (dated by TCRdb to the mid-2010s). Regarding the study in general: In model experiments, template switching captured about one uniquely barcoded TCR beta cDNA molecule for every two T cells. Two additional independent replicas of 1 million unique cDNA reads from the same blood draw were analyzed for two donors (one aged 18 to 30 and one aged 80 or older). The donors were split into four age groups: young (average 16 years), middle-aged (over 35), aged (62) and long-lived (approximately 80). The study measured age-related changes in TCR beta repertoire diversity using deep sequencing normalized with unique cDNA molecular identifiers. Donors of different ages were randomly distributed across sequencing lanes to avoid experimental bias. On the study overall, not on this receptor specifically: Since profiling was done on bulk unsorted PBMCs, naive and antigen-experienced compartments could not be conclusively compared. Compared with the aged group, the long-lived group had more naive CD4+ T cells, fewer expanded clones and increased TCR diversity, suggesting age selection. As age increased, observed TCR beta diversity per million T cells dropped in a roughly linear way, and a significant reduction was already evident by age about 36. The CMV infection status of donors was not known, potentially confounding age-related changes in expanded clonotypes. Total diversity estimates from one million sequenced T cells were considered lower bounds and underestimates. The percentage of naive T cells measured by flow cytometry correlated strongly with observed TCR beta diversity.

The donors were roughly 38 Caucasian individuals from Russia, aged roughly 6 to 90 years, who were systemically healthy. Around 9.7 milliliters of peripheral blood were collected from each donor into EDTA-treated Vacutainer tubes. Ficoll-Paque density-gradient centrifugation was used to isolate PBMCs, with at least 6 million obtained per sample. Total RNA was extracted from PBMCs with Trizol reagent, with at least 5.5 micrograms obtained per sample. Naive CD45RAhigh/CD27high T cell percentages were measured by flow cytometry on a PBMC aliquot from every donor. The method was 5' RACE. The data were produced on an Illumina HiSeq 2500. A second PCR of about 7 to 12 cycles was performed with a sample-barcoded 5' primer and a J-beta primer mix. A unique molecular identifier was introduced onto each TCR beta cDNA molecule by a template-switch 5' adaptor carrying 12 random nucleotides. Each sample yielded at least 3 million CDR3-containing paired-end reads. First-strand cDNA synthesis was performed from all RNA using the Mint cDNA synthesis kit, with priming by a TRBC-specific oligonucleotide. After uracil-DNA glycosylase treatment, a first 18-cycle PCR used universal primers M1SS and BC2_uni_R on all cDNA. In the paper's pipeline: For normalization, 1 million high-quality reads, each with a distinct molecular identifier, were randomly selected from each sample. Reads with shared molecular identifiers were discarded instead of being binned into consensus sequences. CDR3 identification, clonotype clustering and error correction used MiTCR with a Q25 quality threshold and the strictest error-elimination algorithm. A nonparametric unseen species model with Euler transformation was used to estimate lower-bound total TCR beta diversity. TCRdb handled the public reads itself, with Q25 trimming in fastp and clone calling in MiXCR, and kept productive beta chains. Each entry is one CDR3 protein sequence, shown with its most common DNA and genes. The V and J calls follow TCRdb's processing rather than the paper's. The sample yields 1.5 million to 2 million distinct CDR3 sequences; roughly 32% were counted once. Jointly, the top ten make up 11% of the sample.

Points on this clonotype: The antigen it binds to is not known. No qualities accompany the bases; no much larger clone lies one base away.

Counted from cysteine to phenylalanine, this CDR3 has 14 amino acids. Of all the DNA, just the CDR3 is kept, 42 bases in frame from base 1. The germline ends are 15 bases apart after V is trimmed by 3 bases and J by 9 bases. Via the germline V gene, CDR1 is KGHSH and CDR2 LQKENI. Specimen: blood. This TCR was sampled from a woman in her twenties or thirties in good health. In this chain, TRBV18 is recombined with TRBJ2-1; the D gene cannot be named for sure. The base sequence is TGTGCCAGCTCACCGTGGTCCTCCCGGAGTGAGCAGTTCTTC. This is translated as CASSPWSSRSEQFF.